This is a list of T cell receptor beta chains from one sample in a study of T cell responses to AZD1222 COVID-19 vaccine. Repertoires were generated with immunoSEQ multiplex PCR, while TCRdb's copy carries only in-frame clones and drops some. The repertoire holds 200,000 or so clones, with around 93% as singletons. The material was peripheral blood, obtained 28 days after the second AZD1222 dose. The origin of the receptors is an adult who received the AZD1222 COVID-19 vaccine. Each CDR3 is given with its conserved first and last residue. A D gene is named only where the DNA matches it firmly. Rows give clone size only sometimes, using once, few, many, or a class for an expanded clone.

J,size,D,V,DNA,CDR3
TRBJ2-1,NA,NA,TRBV5-1,TGCGCCAGCAGCTTCTCTTACAATGAGCAGTTCTTC,CASSFSYNEQFF
TRBJ1-4,NA,TRBD1,TRBV30,TGTGCCTGGAGTGCAGGGACAGGGGCTGAAAAACTGTTTTTT,CAWSAGTGAEKLFF
TRBJ1-2,NA,TRBD1,TRBV29-1,TGCAGCGTTGGGGGACAGGGGGCGCGGGGCTACACCTTC,CSVGGQGARGYTF
TRBJ1-5,once,NA,TRBV18,TGTGCCAGCTCGCTACAGGGCGGGGGTCAGCCCCAGCATTTT,CASSLQGGGQPQHF
TRBJ2-6,NA,NA,TRBV4-3,TGCGCCAGCAGCCGAAACACTGCCGCTGGGGCCAACGTCCTGACTTTC,CASSRNTAAGANVLTF
TRBJ2-7,once,NA,TRBV25-1,TGTGCCAGCAGTGAATCCCAGCAGTACTTC,CASSESQQYF
TRBJ1-2,NA,TRBD1,TRBV3-1/TRBV3-2,TGTGCCAGCTTCAAACAGGGGACGAGTGGCTACACCTTC,CASFKQGTSGYTF
TRBJ1-5,NA,NA,TRBV27,TGTGCCAGCAGTTTCCAGGGGAATCAGCCCCAGCATTTT,CASSFQGNQPQHF
TRBJ2-1,NA,TRBD1,TRBV7-9,TGTGCCAGCCACAGGGGTAATGAGCAGTTCTTC,CASHRGNEQFF
TRBJ2-5,NA,NA,TRBV5-1,TGCGCCAGCAGCGCGGACCAAGAGACCCAGTACTTC,CASSADQETQYF
TRBJ1-5,NA,TRBD1,TRBV24-1,TGTGCCACCAGTGCCCCTGGACAGGGAAATCAGCCCCAGCATTTT,CATSAPGQGNQPQHF
TRBJ2-3,NA,TRBD2,TRBV10-3,TGTGCCATCAGTGAGTCGCTAACTAGCGGGGGGTCCACAGATACGCAGTATTTT,CAISESLTSGGSTDTQYF
TRBJ2-3,NA,TRBD2,TRBV19,TGTGCCAGTAGCAGCGGGCTAGCGGGGCTCACAGATACGCAGTATTTT,CASSSGLAGLTDTQYF
TRBJ1-2,NA,NA,TRBV6-6,TGTGCCAGCAGTAAACCGACAGGCCCACCTAACTATGGCTACACCTTC,CASSKPTGPPNYGYTF
TRBJ1-5,once,NA,TRBV7-2,TGTGCCAGCAGCTTAGTAAGCAATCAGCCCCAGCATTTT,CASSLVSNQPQHF
TRBJ2-7,once,TRBD1,TRBV28,TGTGCCAGCAGTTCCGATGGGCAGGGGGTTTACGAGCAGTACTTC,CASSSDGQGVYEQYF
TRBJ2-1,NA,TRBD2,TRBV11-2,TGTGCCAGCAGCTTAGACGGACTAGCGGGGGGTCTACGGTACAATGAGCAGTTCTTC,CASSLDGLAGGLRYNEQFF
TRBJ1-4,NA,NA,TRBV2,TGTGCCAGCAGAGGGGTTCCTAATGAAAAACTGTTTTTT,CASRGVPNEKLFF
TRBJ1-2,NA,NA,TRBV29-1,TGCAGCGTTGGGGGGAGGGCATTGGGAGGCTACACCTTC,CSVGGRALGGYTF
TRBJ1-2,NA,NA,TRBV7-2,TGTGCCAGCAGCTTAGGGGGGACAAAGGGCTACACCTTC,CASSLGGTKGYTF
TRBJ1-2,NA,NA,TRBV2,TGTGCCAGCGGTTTAAACGGCTACACCTTC,CASGLNGYTF
TRBJ1-6,NA,TRBD1,TRBV4-3,TGCGCCAGCAGCCAGACGGACAGGGAAGGGTCACCCCTCCACTTT,CASSQTDREGSPLHF
TRBJ1-4,NA,NA,TRBV10-3,TGTGCCATCAGTGGAAACGATGAAAAACTGTTTTTT,CAISGNDEKLFF
TRBJ1-4,NA,NA,TRBV11-2,TGTGCCAGCAGCTTCTCCGCGCTGGGTGAAAAACTGTTTTTT,CASSFSALGEKLFF
TRBJ1-5,NA,NA,TRBV30,TGTGCCTGGAGTATTAAGGGAGGCAATCAGCCCCAGCATTTT,CAWSIKGGNQPQHF
TRBJ1-2,once,TRBD1,TRBV7-3,TGTGCCAGCAGCTTGGCGACAGGGGCCGGCTACACCTTC,CASSLATGAGYTF
TRBJ2-3,NA,NA,TRBV15,TGTGCCACTCGTCAGGATATACAGGGATGGGTCACAGATACGCAGTATTTT,CATRQDIQGWVTDTQYF
TRBJ1-2,NA,NA,TRBV10-3,TGTGCCATCAGTGATCCGGACTTCTATGGCTACACCTTC,CAISDPDFYGYTF
TRBJ1-1,NA,NA,TRBV10-1,TGCGCCAGCAGTGCCACTTTAGACACTGAAGCTTTCTTT,CASSATLDTEAFF
TRBJ2-5,NA,NA,TRBV27,TGTGCCAGCAGTGTGATGGACGGCCAAGAGACCCAGTACTTC,CASSVMDGQETQYF
TRBJ1-4,few,NA,TRBV7-8,TGTGCCAGCAGCTTACCGGGAGCTAATGAAAAACTGTTTTTT,CASSLPGANEKLFF
TRBJ1-2,NA,TRBD1,TRBV3-1/TRBV3-2,TGTGCCAGCAGCCAGACAGGGCCCGGCTACACCTTC,CASSQTGPGYTF
TRBJ2-5,NA,NA,TRBV14,TGTGCCAGCAGCCAACTGGGGCTTGAGGAGACCCAGTACTTC,CASSQLGLEETQYF
TRBJ2-5,NA,NA,TRBV6-5,TGTGCCACTACGGAACCGGTGTCAGAGACCCAGTACTTC,CATTEPVSETQYF
TRBJ1-1,NA,NA,TRBV7-9,TGTGCCAGCAGCTTGGAAAACAGTGAAGCTTTCTTT,CASSLENSEAFF
TRBJ2-1,NA,TRBD2,TRBV11-2,TGTGCCAGCAGCTATAGCGGGGGGGGGCACAATGAGCAGTTCTTC,CASSYSGGGHNEQFF
TRBJ1-1,few,NA,TRBV29-1,TGCAGCGTTCAGGATAATGAAGCTTTCTTT,CSVQDNEAFF
TRBJ1-1,NA,TRBD1,TRBV10-3,TGTGCCATCAAAATGGACAGGGGGGGGACTGAAGCTTTCTTT,CAIKMDRGGTEAFF
TRBJ2-7,NA,NA,TRBV20-1,TGCAGTGCTAGTCAGGGAATCTACGAGCAGTACTTC,CSASQGIYEQYF
TRBJ2-3,NA,TRBD2,TRBV3-1/TRBV3-2,TGTGCCAGCAGCCTCCGGACTAGCGGGGCAGATACGCAGTATTTT,CASSLRTSGADTQYF
TRBJ2-5,NA,TRBD1,TRBV28,TGTGCCAGCAGCCCCAGGCCCGGGACAGGGAAAGAGACCCAGTACTTC,CASSPRPGTGKETQYF
TRBJ2-7,NA,NA,TRBV5-1,TGCGCCAGCAGCTCCGCCACCGACTCCTACGAGCAGTACTTC,CASSSATDSYEQYF
TRBJ1-1,NA,NA,TRBV2,TGTGCCAGCATATCCCCCCCCTCGAACACTGAAGCTTTCTTT,CASISPPSNTEAFF
TRBJ2-7,NA,NA,TRBV5-1,TGCGCCAGCAGCTTGGGGATGGAATACGAGCAGTACTTC,CASSLGMEYEQYF
TRBJ2-3,NA,NA,TRBV10-3,TGTGCCATCAGTGAGTCAATAAATACGCAGTATTTT,CAISESINTQYF
TRBJ1-3,NA,NA,TRBV4-2,TGTGCCAGCAGCCAATCCGGGAACACCATATATTTT,CASSQSGNTIYF
TRBJ1-3,NA,NA,TRBV9,TGTGCCAGCAGCGTAGACGGGAGCTCTGGAAACACCATATATTTT,CASSVDGSSGNTIYF
TRBJ1-1,NA,NA,TRBV6-5,TGTGCCAGCAGGAATTACAGAGCAATGAACACTGAAGCTTTCTTT,CASRNYRAMNTEAFF
TRBJ2-5,NA,NA,TRBV29-1,TGCAGCGTTGAAGATCGGAGGTTTGGAGGGGAAAGAGAGACCCAGTACTTC,CSVEDRRFGGERETQYF
TRBJ1-1,NA,NA,TRBV4-2,TGTGCCAGCAGCCAACCCACGGGGGTGGGCACTGAAGCTTTCTTT,CASSQPTGVGTEAFF
TRBJ1-6,NA,NA,TRBV4-1,TGCGCCAGCAGCCAAGAGGGAACAGGTCTGGACTCCTATAATTCACCCCTCCACTTT,CASSQEGTGLDSYNSPLHF